The clone carrying this T cell receptor beta chain was recorded many times. This sample is part of a study of regulatory T cells in long-lasting Graves disease. In building TCR beta libraries, iRepertoire HTBI primers were used together with Arm-PCR of CDR3 regions. TCRdb reprocessed the multiplex PCR reads with MiXCR, giving one entry per CDR3 protein. The sample yields 200,000 to 250,000 distinct CDR3 sequences, less than 20% seen once. Time point in this sample: newly diagnosed GD, antithyroid drugs for less than 3 months. The TCR library was prepared using RNA isolated from PBMCs. Separately, the same data were catalogued under a study of T cells in Graves' hyperthyroidism and ophthalmopathy. That paper states: Graves' hyperthyroidism was deemed stable absent ophthalmopathy progression within 18 months.

Sequencing used peripheral blood mononuclear cells (PBMCs), obtained at new diagnosis, from a patient treated with antithyroid drugs. This receptor was taken from a woman in her 30s with Graves disease.

The CDR3 sequence: CAWRTGASTDTQYF. As DNA, the CDR3 is TGTGCCTGGCGTACAGGGGCCAGCACAGATACGCAGTATTTT. The chain has TRBV30 and TRBJ2-3; 7 positions agree with TRBD1. The CDR3 extends over 14 amino acids. V trimming: 5 bases; J trimming: 0 bases; junction bases outside the gene matches: 5. Germline V gives CDR1 GTSNPN, CDR2 SVGIG (reference sequence).